A single sample gave rise to the 19 T cell receptor beta chains below, sequenced in a study of shared clonotypes between healthy human individuals. Some clones are missing from TCRdb's copy, which holds only in-frame ones; the method was immunoSEQ multiplex PCR. The data hold 2 million or so clones, with approximately 94% observed a single time. In the naive CD8 group, cells lacked CD45RO and were positively selected for CCR7, so terminally differentiated effector memory CD45RA+ cells were left out. What was sequenced was naive CD8+ T cells sorted from blood. The receptors stem from a man aged 18 to 29 in good health.

This clone has a single count. The chain is built from TRBV11-2 and TRBJ1-3; weak D call: TRBD1 (5 bases). Germline loops: CDR1 SGHAT, CDR2 FQNNGV. V shed 3 bases and J shed 2 bases, with 11 bases lying between them. The CDR3 is made up of 15 amino acids. The CDR3 here is CASSLGTGAGNTIYF. CDR3 coding DNA: TGTGCCAGCAGCTTGGGGACTGGCGCTGGAAACACCATATATTTT.

The chain employs TRBV19 and TRBJ2-2; D ambiguous. The CDR3 is 14 amino acids. The germline V gene has CDR1 LNHDA and CDR2 SQIVND (reference sequence). The V gene lost 7 bases and the J gene lost 1 base, with 10 bases spanning the gap. In DNA form, the CDR3 reads TGTGCCAGTACCCCTCACGGGAACACCGGGGAGCTGTTTTTT. Translation gives CASTPHGNTGELFF.

Only one count was recorded for this clone. The chain combines TRBV29-1 with TRBJ2-5, with D unresolved. CDR3 length equals 14 residues. CDR1 and CDR2 from the germline V gene are SQVTM and ANQGSEA. Deletions cut 3 bases from V and 1 base from J, with 12 bases between. In nucleotides, the CDR3 is TGCAGCGTTGACGACCTCCAGATCCAAGAGACCCAGTACTTC. It is translated as CSVDDLQIQETQYF.

On this clone: The same CDR3 can be traced to other DNA sequences in this sample. The V and J genes are TRBV5-4 and TRBJ2-7, with D possibly matching TRBD2 (6 bases). The CDR3 spans 14 residues. Deletions cut 3 bases from V and 2 bases from J, with 12 bases between. Germline V CDR1 and CDR2: SGHNT, YYREEE (reference sequence). The CDR3 sequence: CASSSRDSPYEQYF. CDR3 bases: TGTGCCAGCAGCTCCCGGGACTCTCCCTACGAGCAGTACTTC.

As concerns this clone: This specimen includes other DNA sequences encoding the same CDR3. The chain is built from TRBV9 and TRBJ2-2, with D perhaps given as TRBD1 or TRBD2 (6 bases each). Germline assignment: CDR1 SGDLS and CDR2 YYNGEE. V was clipped by 1 base and J by 2 bases, with 9 bases between them. CDR3 size: 15 residues. The chain's CDR3 is CASSVRGPNTGELFF. The CDR3 DNA reads as TGTGCCAGCAGCGTACGGGGGCCTAACACCGGGGAGCTGTTTTTT.

Concerning this clone: Other DNA sequences in this sample translate to the same CDR3. The chain uses TRBV6-5 and TRBJ1-1; D unclear. The ends were cut back, 2 bases at V and 3 bases at J, with 7 bases in the middle. Germline values: CDR1 MNHEY, CDR2 SVGAGI. There are 13 residues in the CDR3. CDR3 residues: CASSYKGDTEAFF. The CDR3 DNA follows: TGTGCCAGCAGTTACAAAGGCGACACTGAAGCTTTCTTT.

The V call is TRBV5-5, the J call TRBJ2-4; D might be TRBD2 (6 bases). The CDR3 is 14 residues long. From germline, CDR1 is SGHKS and CDR2 YYEKEE (reference sequence). Between the trimmed V and J ends, which lost 0 bases and 8 bases, there was a span of 12 bases. In nucleotides, the CDR3 is TGTGCCAGCAGCTTGGCGCTAGGGGAGGACATTCAGTACTTC. Translating gives CASSLALGEDIQYF.

This clone has a single count. This clone may be a read error of a much larger clone one base away. This chain uses TRBV11-2 with TRBJ1-1, with D perhaps matching TRBD1 (5 bases). From germline, CDR1 is SGHAT and CDR2 FQNNGV. V was shortened by 3 bases and J by 3 bases, with 8 bases between the two germline ends. The CDR3 totals 13 residues. CDR3 amino acids: CASSFGGDTEAFF. CDR3 bases: TGTGCCAGCAGCTTCGGGGGGGACACTGAAGCTTTCTTT. The entire variable domain, with the rest obtained from reference TRBV11-2 and TRBJ1-1, is as follows: EAGVAQSPRYKIIEKRQSVAFWCNPISGHATLYWYQQILGQGPKLLIQFQNNGVVDDSQLPKDRFSAERLKGVDSTLKIQPAKLEDSAVYLCASSFGGDTEAFFGQGTRLTVV.

This clone was seen just once. The chain employs TRBV5-1 and TRBJ2-5, with D perhaps being TRBD1 or TRBD2 (5 bases each). V was clipped by 4 bases and J by 5 bases, with 18 bases between them. The germline CDR1 and CDR2 sequences are SGHRS and YFSETQ. The CDR3 length is 15 residues. The CDR3 here is CASSVIGTGGETQYF. In nucleotides, the CDR3 is TGCGCCAGCAGCGTTATCGGGACCGGTGGGGAGACCCAGTACTTC.

About this clone: This same CDR3 is encoded by further DNA sequences in the sample. The chain joins TRBV6-5 to TRBJ1-1; 9 bases agree with TRBD1. This CDR3 spans 15 amino acids. The junction had 4 bases not matched to a gene; V was cut back by 0 bases and J by 5 bases. Germline CDR1 reads MNHEY; CDR2 reads SVGAGI. The chain's CDR3 is CASSYSGTGSTEAFF. The CDR3 DNA reads as TGTGCCAGCAGTTACTCGGGGACAGGGTCAACTGAAGCTTTCTTT.

The chain employs TRBV4-1 and TRBJ1-1; D gene ambiguous. The V gene's germline CDR1 is MGHRA and CDR2 YSYEKL. With 6 bases removed from V and 5 bases from J, the gap between germline ends came to 19 bases. This CDR3 is 15 amino acids long. CDR3 nucleotides: TGCGCCAGCAGGCCCCTAGAAGGGTCGCGGACTGAAGCTTTCTTT. Amino acids: CASRPLEGSRTEAFF.

In its sample, this clone was seen once. The rearrangement uses TRBV28 and TRBJ2-2, with TRBD2 matching over 7 bases. J was trimmed by 0 bases and V by 6 bases; bases with no gene match: 10. CDR1 is MDHEN, CDR2 SYDVKM, per germline. The CDR3 is made up of 17 amino acids. The CDR3 protein is CASSLLGRGTNTGELFF. The CDR3 bases are TGTGCCAGCAGCCTACTCGGGCGGGGGACGAACACCGGGGAGCTGTTTTTT.

DNA of the CDR3: TGCGCCAGCAGTGAAGGTAGCGGCTACAATGAGCAGTTCTTC. Residues: CASSEGSGYNEQFF. This chain joins TRBV10-2 and TRBJ2-1; a possible D gene is TRBD2 (6 bases). CDR3 length equals 14 residues. The V gene's germline CDR1 is WSHSY and CDR2 SAAADI. Trimming removed 3 bases from V and 3 bases from J, with 9 bases in between.

This chain joins TRBV28 and TRBJ1-1; unclear D gene. The CDR3 sequence is 14 residues long. The germline CDR1 and CDR2 sequences are MDHEN and SYDVKM. Trimming left V 2 bases short and J 7 bases short, with 14 bases between. DNA for the CDR3: TGTGCCAGCAGTTTAATGCGTGAAGACAATGAAGCTTTCTTT. Translation: CASSLMREDNEAFF.

V is TRBV29-1 and J is TRBJ2-3, with TRBD1 matching over 7 bases. There are 15 residues in the CDR3. The V segment lost 5 bases and the J segment 1 base; nucleotides outside the gene matches: 9. Germline V gene data show CDR1 as SQVTM and CDR2 as ANQGSEA. The CDR3 loop is CSVNTWDSRTDTQYF. The CDR3 nucleotides read TGCAGCGTTAACACGTGGGACAGTCGCACAGATACGCAGTATTTT.

The V gene is TRBV27, the J gene TRBJ1-3; TRBD1 matches 7 bases. V was pared by 6 bases and J by 2 bases, with 4 bases of the junction left unmatched. The V gene's germline CDR1 is MNHEY and CDR2 SMNVEV (reference sequence). CDR3 length: 14 residues. CDR3 DNA sequence: TGTGCCAGCAGCTTAACAGGGGCTGGAAACACCATATATTTT. Residues: CASSLTGAGNTIYF.

The chain links TRBV5-6 to TRBJ2-2; 7 nucleotides agree with TRBD2. V trimming: 4 bases; J trimming: 6 bases; junction bases outside the gene matches: 12. This CDR3 is built from 16 residues. Per the germline V gene, CDR1 is SGHDT and CDR2 is YYEEEE. CDR3 sequence reads: CASSLSQRSGAGELFF. The CDR3 region has the DNA TGTGCCAGCAGCCTCTCACAGCGCAGCGGGGCCGGGGAGCTGTTTTTT. Using reference TRBV5-6 and TRBJ2-2 for the parts outside the CDR3, the full variable domain is DAGVTQSPTHLIKTRGQQVTLRCSPKSGHDTVSWYQQALGQGPQFIFQYYEEEERQRGNFPDRFSGHQFPNYSSELNVNALLLGDSALYLCASSLSQRSGAGELFFGEGSRLTVL.

The table lists this clone with a count of one. This rearrangement joins TRBV7-8 to TRBJ1-1; D not certain. Per the germline V gene, CDR1 is SGHVS and CDR2 is FQNEAQ. This CDR3 spans 14 amino acids. V lost 5 bases and J lost 1, with 11 bases in between. The DNA of the CDR3 is TGTGCCAGCAGCCCCACGCCGGCGAACACTGAAGCTTTCTTT. Its protein product is CASSPTPANTEAFF.

The chain recombines TRBV28 with TRBJ1-6; D call uncertain. The CDR3 covers 14 residues. Germline V lookup: CDR1 MDHEN, CDR2 SYDVKM. V lost 1 base and J lost 6, with 7 bases in between. The CDR3 loop is CASSLSESNSPLHF. The CDR3 bases are TGTGCCAGCAGTTTATCGGAATCTAATTCACCCCTCCACTTT.